In its sample, the clone carrying this T cell receptor (beta chain) was seen a few times. V lost 6 bases, J lost 3 bases, and 14 bases lay in between. The germline V gene encodes CDR1 LNHDA and CDR2 SQIVND (reference sequence). The CDR3 is 14 residues long. The data are from a study of Graves' ophthalmopathy and Graves' hyperthyroidism. CDR3 regions of TCR beta were amplified from RNA transcripts. In the first round, RT-PCR was carried out with HTBI primers, and a multiplex PCR formed the second round. Via MiXCR, TCRdb re-called the multiplex PCR reads, giving one row per CDR3 protein. The repertoire has approximately 1.2 million distinct CDR3 sequences, about 35% of them found once; the top ten carry 8.5% to 14%.

The chain uses TRBV19 and TRBJ1-1, with D possibly TRBD1 on 6 matching bases. The sample was peripheral blood or thyroid tissue (not recorded which). The TCR was taken from an adult man with Graves' hyperthyroidism. CDR3 region: CASRAGQLYTEAFF. CDR3 in DNA: TGTGCCAGTAGGGCTGGACAGTTGTACACTGAAGCTTTCTTT.